This TCR beta chain was captured in a study of blood T cell repertoires in COVID-19. Seattle researchers signed up patients amid active infection and tracked them longitudinally. Source study methods: Using reference gene primer amplification, nucleated cell counts were estimated. The repertoire was sequenced with immunoSEQ multiplex PCR; TCRdb's copy has only in-frame clones and lacks some. V, J and clone size reflect that table, while D and trimming were determined from the DNA. The table has roughly 440,000 clones, approximately 90% seen once; the top ten hold roughly 12%. CDR3 length: 12 amino acids. The V and J ends lost 4 bases and 8 bases, in that order; junction bases with no gene match: 3. Germline lookup yields CDR1 SGHDT and CDR2 YYEEEE.

The chain has TRBV5-6 and TRBJ1-2, with 9 bases matching TRBD1. The clonotype originates from a woman between 45 and 60 years old with COVID-19, enrolled during active disease. What was sequenced was peripheral blood. Written as DNA, the CDR3 is TGTGCCAGCAGCCAGGGACAGGGCGGCTACACCTTC. This sequence encodes CASSQGQGGYTF.